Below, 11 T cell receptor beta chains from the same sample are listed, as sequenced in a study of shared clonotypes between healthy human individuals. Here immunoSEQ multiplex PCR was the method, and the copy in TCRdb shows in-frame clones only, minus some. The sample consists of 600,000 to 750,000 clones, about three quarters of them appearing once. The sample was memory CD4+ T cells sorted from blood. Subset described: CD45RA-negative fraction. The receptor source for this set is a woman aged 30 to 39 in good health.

The CDR3 loop is CASSFNSGPNEQYF. CDR3 coding DNA: TGTGCCAGCAGTTTTAATAGCGGTCCCAACGAGCAGTACTTC. The chain has TRBV6-5 and TRBJ2-7; a weak D match, TRBD2 (6 bases). V lost 4 bases and J lost 5, with 15 bases in between. From germline, CDR1 is MNHEY and CDR2 SVGAGI. The CDR3 runs to 14 residues.

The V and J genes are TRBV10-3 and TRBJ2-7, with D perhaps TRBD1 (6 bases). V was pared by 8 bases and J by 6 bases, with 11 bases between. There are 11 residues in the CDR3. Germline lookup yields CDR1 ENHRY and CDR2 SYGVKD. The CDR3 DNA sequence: TGTGCCATCTCTACAGGGACCGAGCAGTACTTC. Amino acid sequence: CAISTGTEQYF.

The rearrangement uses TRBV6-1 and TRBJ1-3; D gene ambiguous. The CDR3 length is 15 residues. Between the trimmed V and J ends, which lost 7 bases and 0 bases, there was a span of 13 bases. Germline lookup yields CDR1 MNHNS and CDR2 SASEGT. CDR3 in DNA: TGTGCCAGCACCCTGGACGCCAGCTCTGGAAACACCATATATTTT. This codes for CASTLDASSGNTIYF.

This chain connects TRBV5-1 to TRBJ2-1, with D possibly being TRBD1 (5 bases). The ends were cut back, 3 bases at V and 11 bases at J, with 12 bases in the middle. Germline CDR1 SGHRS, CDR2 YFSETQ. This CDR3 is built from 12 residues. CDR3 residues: CASSSLGQQQFF. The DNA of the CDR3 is TGCGCCAGCAGCTCGCTAGGACAACAGCAGTTCTTC. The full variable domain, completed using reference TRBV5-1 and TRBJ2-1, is KAGVTQTPRYLIKTRGQQVTLSCSPISGHRSVSWYQQTPGQGLQFLFEYFSETQRNKGNFPGRFSGRQFSNSRSEMNVSTLELGDSALYLCASSSLGQQQFFGPGTRLTVL.

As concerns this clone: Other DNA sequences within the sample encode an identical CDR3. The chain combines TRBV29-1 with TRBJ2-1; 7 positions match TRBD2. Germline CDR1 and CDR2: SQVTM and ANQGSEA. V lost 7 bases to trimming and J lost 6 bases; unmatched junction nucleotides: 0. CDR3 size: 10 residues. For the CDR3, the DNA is TGCAGCGCGGGGGGCAATGAGCAGTTCTTC. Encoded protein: CSAGGNEQFF.

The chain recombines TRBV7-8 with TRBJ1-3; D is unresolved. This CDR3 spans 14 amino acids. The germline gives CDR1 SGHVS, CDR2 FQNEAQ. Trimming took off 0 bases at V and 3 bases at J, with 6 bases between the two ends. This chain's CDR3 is CASSLATIGNTIYF. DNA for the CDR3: TGTGCCAGCAGCTTAGCGACAATTGGAAACACCATATATTTT.

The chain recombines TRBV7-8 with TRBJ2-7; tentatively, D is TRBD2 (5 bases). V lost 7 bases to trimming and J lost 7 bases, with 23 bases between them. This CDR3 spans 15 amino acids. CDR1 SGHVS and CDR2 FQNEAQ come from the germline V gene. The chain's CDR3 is CASTSASLGIREQYF. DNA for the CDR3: TGTGCCAGCACCTCGGCTTCCCTCGGGATCAGGGAGCAGTACTTC.

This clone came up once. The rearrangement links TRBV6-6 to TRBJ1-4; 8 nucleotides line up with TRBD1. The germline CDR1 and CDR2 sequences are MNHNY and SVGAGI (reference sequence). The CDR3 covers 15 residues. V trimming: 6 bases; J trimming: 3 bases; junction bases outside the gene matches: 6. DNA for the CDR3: TGTGCCAGCAGACCTCCGGGACAGGCTAATGAAAAACTGTTTTTT. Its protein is CASRPPGQANEKLFF.

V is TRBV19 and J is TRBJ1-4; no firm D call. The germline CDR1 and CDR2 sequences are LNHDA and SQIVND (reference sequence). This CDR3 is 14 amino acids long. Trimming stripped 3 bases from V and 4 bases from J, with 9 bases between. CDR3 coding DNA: TGTGCCAGTAGTATGACCGCTAGTAATGAAAAACTGTTTTTT. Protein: CASSMTASNEKLFF.

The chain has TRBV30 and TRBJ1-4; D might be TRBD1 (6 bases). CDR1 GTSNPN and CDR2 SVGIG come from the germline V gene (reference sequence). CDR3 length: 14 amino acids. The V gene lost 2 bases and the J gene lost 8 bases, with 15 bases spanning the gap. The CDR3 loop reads CAWSLRGGLEKLFF. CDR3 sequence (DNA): TGTGCCTGGAGTCTCAGGGGCGGGTTGGAAAAACTGTTTTTT.

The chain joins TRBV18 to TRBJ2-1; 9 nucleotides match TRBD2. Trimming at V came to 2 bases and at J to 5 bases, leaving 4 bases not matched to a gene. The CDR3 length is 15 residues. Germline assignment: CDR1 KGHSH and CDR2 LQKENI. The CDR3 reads CASSPISGSDNEQFF. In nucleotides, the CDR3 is TGTGCCAGCTCACCAATTAGCGGGAGTGACAATGAGCAGTTCTTC. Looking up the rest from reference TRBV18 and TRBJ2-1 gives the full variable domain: NAGVMQNPRHLVRRRGQEARLRCSPMKGHSHVYWYRQLPEEGLKFMVYLQKENIIDESGMPKERFSAEFPKEGPSILRIQQVVRGDSAAYFCASSPISGSDNEQFFGPGTRLTVL.